What follows are 10 T cell receptor beta chains derived from one specimen sequenced in a study of T cells in localized non-small cell lung cancer. Produced via immunoSEQ multiplex PCR; TCRdb's table is partial and in-frame only. The data contain about 70,000 clones, 85% to 90% of them seen just once; the ten biggest clones take up roughly 22%. The specimen comprised peripheral blood, sampled before any cancer treatment. The receptors here all came from a male donor older than 55 with stage III squamous cell lung carcinoma.

J is TRBJ1-2 and V is TRBV5-6, with D possibly being TRBD1 (5 bases). CDR1 is SGHDT, CDR2 YYEEEE, per germline. The CDR3 extends over 15 amino acids. V dropped 3 bases and J dropped 2 bases, with 14 bases sitting between them. The CDR3 reads CASSSQARKNYGYTF. CDR3 in DNA: TGTGCCAGCAGCTCACAGGCCCGGAAAAACTATGGCTACACCTTC.

This clone was seen a handful of times. The genes are TRBV9 and TRBJ1-1; D might be TRBD1 (5 bases). CDR3 length: 14 residues. The V and J ends lost 0 bases and 3 bases respectively, with 9 bases between them. Germline V gives CDR1 SGDLS, CDR2 YYNGEE. DNA of the CDR3: TGTGCCAGCAGCGTAGTACCGGGGGACACTGAAGCTTTCTTT. Its translation is CASSVVPGDTEAFF.

The gene calls are TRBV19 and TRBJ2-3, with a weak D call TRBD2 (7 bases). Trimming cost V 1 base and J 0 bases, with 11 bases left between them. The V gene's germline CDR1 is LNHDA and CDR2 SQIVND (reference sequence). The length of the CDR3 is 16 residues. CDR3 in DNA: TGTGCCAGTAGTATAGCGCGGGGGCCGAGCACAGATACGCAGTATTTT. This encodes CASSIARGPSTDTQYF.

In this sample, this clone turned up once. The J gene is TRBJ2-3, the V gene TRBV10-1; the D is unclear. Germline values: CDR1 WNHNN, CDR2 SYGVQD (reference sequence). This CDR3 region has 13 residues. V was cut by 0 bases and J by 6 bases, with 7 bases left in between. Here the CDR3 DNA reads TGCGCCAGCAGTGAGTCTGGAAAGGATACGCAGTATTTT. Translating gives CASSESGKDTQYF.

V and J are TRBV19 and TRBJ1-6; D may be TRBD1 (5 bases). CDR1 and CDR2 from the germline V gene are LNHDA and SQIVND (reference sequence). Trimming removed 3 bases from V and 9 bases from J, with 12 bases in between. The CDR3 runs to 14 residues. CDR3 coding DNA: TGTGCCAGTAGTATTGGAGGGGCTGGTTCACCCCTCCACTTT. Its protein product is CASSIGGAGSPLHF.

This CDR3 reads CASSLGGGATGELFF. The DNA for the CDR3 is TGTGCCAGCAGCTTGGGAGGTGGGGCGACCGGGGAGCTGTTTTTT. The chain combines TRBV5-4 with TRBJ2-2; D might be TRBD1 (5 bases). CDR1 is SGHNT and CDR2 is YYREEE in the germline V gene (reference sequence). The CDR3 length is 15 residues. Trimming shortened V by 0 bases and J by 5 bases, and 11 bases separated the two germline ends.

The gene calls are TRBV15 and TRBJ1-5, with D possibly being TRBD1 (6 bases). Germline CDR1 LNHNV, CDR2 YYDKDF (reference sequence). CDR3 length: 16 amino acids. V was shortened by 0 bases and J by 2 bases, with 11 bases between the two germline ends. The CDR3 bases are TGTGCCACCAGCAGAGAGACAGGATGGGGCAATCAGCCCCAGCATTTT. The encoded protein is CATSRETGWGNQPQHF.

The J gene is TRBJ2-3, the V gene TRBV10-3, with TRBD1 as a possible D gene (5 bases). The CDR3 sequence is 13 residues long. The V end lost 6 bases, the J end lost 0 bases, and 7 bases lay between the germline ends. CDR1 and CDR2 from the germline V gene are ENHRY and SYGVKD. CDR3 sequence (DNA): TGTGCCATCAGGGACACTAGCACAGATACGCAGTATTTT. This gives the protein CAIRDTSTDTQYF.

The chain recombines TRBV25-1 with TRBJ1-4, with D tentatively TRBD1 (5 bases). There are 15 residues in the CDR3. Germline CDR1 reads MGHDK; CDR2 reads SYGVNS. Trimming cost V 1 base and J 13 bases, with 19 bases left between them. Written as DNA, the CDR3 is TGTGCCAGCAGTGAATCCCCGGTAGGGGCTGCGGGACTGTTTTTT. Encoded protein: CASSESPVGAAGLFF.

The chain employs TRBV15 and TRBJ2-1; D is unresolved. The CDR3 totals 15 residues. V was pared by 1 base and J by 4 bases, with 11 bases between. Looked up from germline, CDR1 is LNHNV and CDR2 is YYDKDF (reference sequence). The CDR3 reads CATSRGFGRYNEQFF. The DNA for the CDR3 is TGTGCCACCAGCAGAGGGTTTGGAAGGTACAATGAGCAGTTCTTC.